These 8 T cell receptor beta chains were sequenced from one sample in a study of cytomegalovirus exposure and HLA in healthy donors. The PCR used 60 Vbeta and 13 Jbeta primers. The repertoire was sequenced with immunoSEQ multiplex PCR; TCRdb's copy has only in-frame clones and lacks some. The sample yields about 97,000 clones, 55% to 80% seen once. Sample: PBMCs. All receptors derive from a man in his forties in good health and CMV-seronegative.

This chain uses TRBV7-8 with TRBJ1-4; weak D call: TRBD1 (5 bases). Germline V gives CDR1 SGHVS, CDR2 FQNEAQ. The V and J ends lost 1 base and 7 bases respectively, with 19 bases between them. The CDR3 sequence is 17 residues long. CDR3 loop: CASSLGRSGRGGEKLFF. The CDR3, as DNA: TGTGCCAGCAGCTTAGGCCGGTCTGGAAGGGGTGGTGAAAAACTGTTTTTT.

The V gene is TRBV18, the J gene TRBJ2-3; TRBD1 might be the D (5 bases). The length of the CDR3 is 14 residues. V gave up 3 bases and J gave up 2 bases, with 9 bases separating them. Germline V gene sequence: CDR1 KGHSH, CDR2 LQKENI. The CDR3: CASSPDRNTDTQYF. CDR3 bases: TGTGCCAGCTCACCTGACAGAAACACAGATACGCAGTATTTT.

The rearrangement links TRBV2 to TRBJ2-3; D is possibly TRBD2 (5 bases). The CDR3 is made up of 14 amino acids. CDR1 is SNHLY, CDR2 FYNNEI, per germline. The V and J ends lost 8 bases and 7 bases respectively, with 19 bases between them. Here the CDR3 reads CASATGGITNTQYF. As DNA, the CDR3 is TGTGCCAGCGCGACCGGAGGAATCACGAATACGCAGTATTTT. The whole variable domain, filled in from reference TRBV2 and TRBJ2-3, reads EPEVTQTPSHQVTQMGQEVILRCVPISNHLYFYWYRQILGQKVEFLVSFYNNEISEKSEIFDDQFSVERPDGSNFTLKIRSTKLEDSAMYFCASATGGITNTQYFGPGTRLTVL.

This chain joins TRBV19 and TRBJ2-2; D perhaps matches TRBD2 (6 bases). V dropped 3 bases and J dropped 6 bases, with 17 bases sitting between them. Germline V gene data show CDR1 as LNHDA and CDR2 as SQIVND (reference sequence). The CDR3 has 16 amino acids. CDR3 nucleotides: TGTGCCAGTAGTATTTTAGGAGACGGAGGGGCCGGGGAGCTGTTTTTT. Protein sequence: CASSILGDGGAGELFF.

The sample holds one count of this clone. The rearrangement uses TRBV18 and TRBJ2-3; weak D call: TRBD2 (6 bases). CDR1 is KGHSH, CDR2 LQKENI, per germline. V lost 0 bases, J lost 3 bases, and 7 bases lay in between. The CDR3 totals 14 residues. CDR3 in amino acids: CASSPPGSTDTQYF. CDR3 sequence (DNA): TGTGCCAGCTCACCACCCGGGAGTACAGATACGCAGTATTTT.

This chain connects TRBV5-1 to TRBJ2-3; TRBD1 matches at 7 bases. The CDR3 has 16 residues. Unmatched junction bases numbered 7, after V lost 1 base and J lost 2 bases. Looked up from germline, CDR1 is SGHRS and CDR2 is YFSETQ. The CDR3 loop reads CASSLYGTANTDTQYF. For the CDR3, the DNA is TGCGCCAGCAGCTTGTACGGGACAGCCAACACAGATACGCAGTATTTT.

The CDR3 here is CASSLGEGLGNQPQHF. The CDR3 DNA follows: TGTGCCAGCAGCTTAGGGGAGGGCTTGGGCAATCAGCCCCAGCATTTT. V is TRBV7-6 and J is TRBJ1-5; D uncertain. The CDR3 extends over 16 amino acids. CDR1 is SGHVS, CDR2 FNYEAQ, per germline. V gave up 1 base and J gave up 2 bases, with 12 bases separating them.

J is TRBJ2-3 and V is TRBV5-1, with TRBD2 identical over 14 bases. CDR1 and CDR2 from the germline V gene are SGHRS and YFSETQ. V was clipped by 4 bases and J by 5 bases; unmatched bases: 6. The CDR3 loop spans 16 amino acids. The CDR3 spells CASSLTSGGVGDTQYF. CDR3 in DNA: TGCGCCAGCAGCCTGACTAGCGGGGGGGTTGGAGATACGCAGTATTTT.